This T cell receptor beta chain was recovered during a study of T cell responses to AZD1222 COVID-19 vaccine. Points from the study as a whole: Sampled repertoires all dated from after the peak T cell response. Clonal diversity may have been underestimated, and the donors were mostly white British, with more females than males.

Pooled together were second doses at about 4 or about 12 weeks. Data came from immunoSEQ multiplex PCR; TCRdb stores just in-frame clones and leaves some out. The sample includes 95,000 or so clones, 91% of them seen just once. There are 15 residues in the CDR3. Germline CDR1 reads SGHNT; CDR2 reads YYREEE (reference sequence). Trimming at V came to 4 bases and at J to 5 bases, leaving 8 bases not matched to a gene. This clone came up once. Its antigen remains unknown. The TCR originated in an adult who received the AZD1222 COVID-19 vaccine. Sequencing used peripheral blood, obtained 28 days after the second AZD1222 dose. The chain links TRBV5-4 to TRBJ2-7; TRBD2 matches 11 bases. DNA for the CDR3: TGTGCCAGCAGCGCCCGGCTAGCGGGAGGCCACGAGCAGTACTTC. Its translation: CASSARLAGGHEQYF.